This TCR beta chain was documented in a study of T-cell reconstitution after alpha-beta-depleted transplantation in children (dated by TCRdb to about 2016). About the study as a whole: Using TCR repertoire profiling, the study followed T-cell immune reconstitution in a quantitative way in children after TCRalphabeta/CD19-depleted allogeneic hematopoietic cell transplantation. The investigation overall reported the following: Over the following months the frequencies of hyperexpanded clones went down, and after one year T-cell counts and TCRbeta diversity were mostly credited to newly produced T cells. Apparently early alphabetaT-cell count recovery about two months after transplant reportedly relied on only several hundred rapidly expanded clones derived from non-depleted graft cells. The high TCRbeta diversity at day 60 in some patients was ascribed to recipient T cells and intrathymic progenitors that had survived conditioning.

Libraries were built with PCR. Sequencer: Illumina HiSeq 2500. To normalize quantification of the TCRbeta repertoire, the TCR libraries were built with molecular barcoding that relied on unique molecular identifiers. TCRdb reworked the public reads: Q25 trimming with fastp, MiXCR clone assembly, productive beta chains retained. Under each unique CDR3 protein, matching rows form one entry showing the most common genes and DNA. A total of 250,000 or so distinct CDR3 sequences appear in this sample, roughly 7.7% of them only once. The top ten constitute about 6.4% of the sample. Many counts were recorded for this clonotype. Its antigen remains undetermined. One base away there is no much larger clone; base qualities are not given. Reading the label with the study, this specimen's treatment or condition is: allogeneic hematopoietic cell transplantation with graft depleted of TCRalphabeta T cells and CD19 B cells. The transplant recipients were children given TCRalphabeta/CD19-depleted allogeneic hematopoietic cell grafts.

The sequences come from PBMCs, mostly from graft donor cells, collected 180 days after TCRalphabeta/CD19-depleted stem cell transplant. This TCR derives from a male patient aged 10-17 years who had a stem cell transplant for acute lymphoblastic leukemia, so the T cells may come from the graft donor.

The CDR3 region reads CASPPRGRETQYF. The base sequence is TGTGCCAGCCCCCCCAGGGGTCGGGAGACCCAGTACTTC. The chain couples TRBV6-1 to TRBJ2-5; TRBD1 is perhaps the D gene, given 6 matching bases. The CDR3 has 13 amino acids, counting the end cysteine and phenylalanine. The sequence is cut down to CDR3 DNA, 39 bases in frame from base 1. CDR1 and CDR2 are read off the germline V gene as MNHNS and SASEGT. The trim is 8 bases for V and 5 bases for J, with a gap of 15 bases between the germline ends.